The clone carrying this TCR beta chain was seen repeatedly, ten times or more. Its antigen is unknown. The data stem from a study of T cell repertoires in cytomegalovirus infection. Findings of the study overall: CMV-specific TCR beta clonotypes restricted by HLA-C were the ones dominating the ex vivo response.

Trimming stripped 6 bases from V and 6 bases from J, with 7 bases between. CDR3 length: 11 residues. Germline CDR1 SGHTA, CDR2 FQGNSA. From the reads, TCRdb called clonotypes with MiXCR, one entry per CDR3 protein. The sample lists a few hundred thousand distinct CDR3 sequences, roughly 43% occurring once. The input for sequencing was cultured PBMCs, taken from culture after CMV antigen stimulation. The TCR sequence derives from a human donor in good health (CMV status not recorded). Some clones in this sample may be carry-over from other donors' samples. The genes are TRBV7-2 and TRBJ2-3; D not resolved. The DNA of the CDR3 is TGTGCCAGCAGTTACTCGGATACGCAGTATTTT. Its protein is CASSYSDTQYF.